The clone carrying this TCR beta chain was seen at least ten times. The target antigen is unknown. The data are from a study of CD8 T cells in ankylosing spondylitis. Study findings and constraints: A TCR beta motif of about 8 highly homologous variants seemed to mark ankylosing spondylitis blood.

TCRdb processed the 5' RACE reads anew with MiXCR; each CDR3 protein has one entry. The table shows some 120,000 distinct CDR3 sequences, with 7% occurring only once. From germline, CDR1 is SGHRS and CDR2 YFSETQ. Trimming removed 4 bases from V and 8 bases from J, with 18 bases in between. CDR3 length equals 14 residues. Sequencing was performed on blood, either unsorted or a sorted T cell fraction (not recorded which). The sequence derives from a male donor with ankylosing spondylitis or in good health (not recorded which). This chain joins TRBV5-1 and TRBJ1-2; D call uncertain. In DNA form, the CDR3 reads TGCGCCAGCAGCCGAACCGACACCGGAGACGGCTACACCTTC. Its translation: CASSRTDTGDGYTF. Using reference TRBV5-1 and TRBJ1-2 for the parts outside the CDR3, the full variable domain is KAGVTQTPRYLIKTRGQQVTLSCSPISGHRSVSWYQQTPGQGLQFLFEYFSETQRNKGNFPGRFSGRQFSNSRSEMNVSTLELGDSALYLCASSRTDTGDGYTFGSGTRLTVV.